The clone carrying this TCR beta chain was seen more than once but under ten times. Construction of TCR beta libraries relied on iRepertoire HTBI primers and on Arm-PCR targeting CDR3 regions. One entry per CDR3 protein, called by TCRdb with MiXCR from the multiplex PCR reads. The sample yields 200,000 to 250,000 distinct CDR3 sequences, less than 20% seen once. The sample comes from a study of regulatory T cells in long-lasting Graves disease. The trim removed 6 bases at V and 3 bases at J, leaving 8 bases unmatched. The CDR3 sequence is 14 residues long. Germline V lookup: CDR1 DFQATT, CDR2 SNEGSKA (reference sequence). As to time point: newly diagnosed GD, antithyroid drugs for less than 3 months. PBMC-extracted RNA yielded the TCR library. These same records also appear under a second study, on T cells in Graves' hyperthyroidism and ophthalmopathy. Turning to that study: Most thyroid clonotypes that were expanded above 0.001 also turned up in blood.

The receptor was isolated from a woman aged 25-40 years with Graves disease. V and J are TRBV20-1 and TRBJ2-3; 8 positions match TRBD2. The source material was peripheral blood mononuclear cells (PBMCs), sampled at new diagnosis, from a patient treated with antithyroid drugs. Here the CDR3 DNA reads TGCAGTGCGGACAATAGCGGGAATACAGATACGCAGTATTTT. This sequence encodes CSADNSGNTDTQYF.